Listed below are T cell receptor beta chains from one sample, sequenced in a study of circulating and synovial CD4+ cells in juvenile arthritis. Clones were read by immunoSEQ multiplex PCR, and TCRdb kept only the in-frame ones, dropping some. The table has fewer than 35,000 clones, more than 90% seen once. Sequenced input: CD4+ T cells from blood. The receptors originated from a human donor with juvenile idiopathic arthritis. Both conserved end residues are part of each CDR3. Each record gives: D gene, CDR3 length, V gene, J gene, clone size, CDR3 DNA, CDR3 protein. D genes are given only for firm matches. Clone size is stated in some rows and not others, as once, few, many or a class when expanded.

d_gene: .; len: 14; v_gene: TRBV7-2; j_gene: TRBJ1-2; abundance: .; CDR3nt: TGTGCCAGCAGCTTAGCTCCAGGGAACTATGGCTACACCTTC; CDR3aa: CASSLAPGNYGYTF
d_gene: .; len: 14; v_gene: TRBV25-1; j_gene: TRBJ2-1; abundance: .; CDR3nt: TGTGCCAGCAGTGCCCCCGGACTGGACAATGAGCAGTTCTTC; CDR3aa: CASSAPGLDNEQFF
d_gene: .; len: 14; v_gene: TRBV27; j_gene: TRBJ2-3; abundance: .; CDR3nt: TGTGCCAGCAGTACTAGGGACTCCACAGATACGCAGTATTTT; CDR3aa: CASSTRDSTDTQYF
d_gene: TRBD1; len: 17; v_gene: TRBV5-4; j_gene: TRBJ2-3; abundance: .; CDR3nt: TGTGCCAGCAGCTTGGGTTTCTCGGGACAGTCGAAAGATACGCAGTATTTT; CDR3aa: CASSLGFSGQSKDTQYF
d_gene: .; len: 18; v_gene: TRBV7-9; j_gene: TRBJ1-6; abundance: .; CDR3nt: TGTGCCAGCAGCTTAGTTGTAGGGGTCGGCTCCTATAATTCACCCCTCCACTTT; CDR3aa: CASSLVVGVGSYNSPLHF
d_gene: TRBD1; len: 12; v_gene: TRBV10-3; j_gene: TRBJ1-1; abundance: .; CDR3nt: TGTGCCATCAGTACTGGGACAGGTGAAGCTTTCTTT; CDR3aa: CAISTGTGEAFF
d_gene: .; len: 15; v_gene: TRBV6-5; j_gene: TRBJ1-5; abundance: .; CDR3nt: TGTGCCAGCAGTTATTTAGCTGGGAGCAATCAGCCCCAGCATTTT; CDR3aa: CASSYLAGSNQPQHF
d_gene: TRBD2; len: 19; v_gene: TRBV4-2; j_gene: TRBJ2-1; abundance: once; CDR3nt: TGTGCCAGCAGCCAAGAAGGTCGGGCTAGCGGGAGTTCCTACAATGAGCAGTTCTTC; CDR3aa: CASSQEGRASGSSYNEQFF
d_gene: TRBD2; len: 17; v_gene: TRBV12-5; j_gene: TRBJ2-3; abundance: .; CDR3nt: TGTGCTAGTGGCCCGGGACTAGCGGGGGCGGGGACAGATACGCAGTATTTT; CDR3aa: CASGPGLAGAGTDTQYF
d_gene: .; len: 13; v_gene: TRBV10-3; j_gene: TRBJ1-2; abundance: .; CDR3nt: TGTGCCATCAGTGAGTCGGCCAGGGCGGGCTACACCTTC; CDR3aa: CAISESARAGYTF
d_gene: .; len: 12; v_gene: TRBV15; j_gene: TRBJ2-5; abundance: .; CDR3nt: TGTGCCACCAGCAGCCGGGAAGAGACCCAGTACTTC; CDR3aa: CATSSREETQYF
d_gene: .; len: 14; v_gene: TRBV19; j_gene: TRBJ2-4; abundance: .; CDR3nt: TGTGCCAGTAGTATACAGGGGGGAGGAAACATTCAGTACTTC; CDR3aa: CASSIQGGGNIQYF
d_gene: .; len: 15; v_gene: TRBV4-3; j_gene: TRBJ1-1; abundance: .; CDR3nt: TGCGCCAGCAGCCAAGGGCGGCGGGGGGCCACTGAAGCTTTCTTT; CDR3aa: CASSQGRRGATEAFF
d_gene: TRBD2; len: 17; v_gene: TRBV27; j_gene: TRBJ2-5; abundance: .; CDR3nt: TGTGCCAGCAGTTTATCGCCAGCGGGGGTTCTCCGGGAGACCCAGTACTTC; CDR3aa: CASSLSPAGVLRETQYF
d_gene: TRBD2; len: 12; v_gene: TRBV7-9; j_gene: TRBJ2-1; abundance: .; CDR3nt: TGTGCCAGCAGCTACCCGGGGGGACGGCAGTTCTTC; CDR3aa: CASSYPGGRQFF
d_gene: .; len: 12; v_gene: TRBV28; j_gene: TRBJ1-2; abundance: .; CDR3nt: TGTGCCAGCAGTTTAAGAGGGATGGGCTACACCTTC; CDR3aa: CASSLRGMGYTF
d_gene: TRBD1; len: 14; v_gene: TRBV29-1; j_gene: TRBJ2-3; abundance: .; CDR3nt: TGCAGCGTTGAGACAGGGGCTAGCACAGATACGCAGTATTTT; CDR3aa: CSVETGASTDTQYF
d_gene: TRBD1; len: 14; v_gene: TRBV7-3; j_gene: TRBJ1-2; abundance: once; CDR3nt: TGTGCCAGCAGCTTAATGGGACAGGGGGGTGGCTACACCTTC; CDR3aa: CASSLMGQGGGYTF
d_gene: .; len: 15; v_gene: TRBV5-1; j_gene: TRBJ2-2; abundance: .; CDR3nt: TGCGCCAGCAGCCCTGGACAGACTAACACCGGGGAGCTGTTTTTT; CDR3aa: CASSPGQTNTGELFF
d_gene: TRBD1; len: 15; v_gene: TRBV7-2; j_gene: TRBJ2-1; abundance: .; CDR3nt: TGTGCCAGCAGTTATGACAGGGGCGGGTACAATGAGCAGTTCTTC; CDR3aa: CASSYDRGGYNEQFF
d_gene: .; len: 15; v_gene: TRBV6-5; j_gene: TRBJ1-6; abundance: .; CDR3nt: TGTGCCAGCACCCCGGGAGGCTCCTATAATTCCCCCCTCCACTTT; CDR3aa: CASTPGGSYNSPLHF
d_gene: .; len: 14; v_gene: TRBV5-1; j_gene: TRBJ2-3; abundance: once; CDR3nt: TGCGCCAGCAGCCATCAACGGGGTACAGATACGCAGTATTTT; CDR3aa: CASSHQRGTDTQYF